Listed below are T cell receptor beta chains from one sample, sequenced in a study of Graves' ophthalmopathy and Graves' hyperthyroidism. TCRdb analysed the multiplex PCR reads with MiXCR anew, one entry per CDR3 protein. The data show hundreds of thousands of distinct CDR3 sequences, approximately 39% seen once. The sequencing sample was made of peripheral blood. The receptors were sampled from an adult man with Graves' ophthalmopathy. CDR3s include the opening cysteine and the closing phenylalanine or tryptophan. D genes are given only for firm matches. Rows may omit the clone size; those that give it use once, few, many or a size class.

>-|TRBJ1-1|-|TRBV30
CAWSVAGSMNTETFF
TGTGCCTGGAGTGTTGCAGGGAGTATGAACACTGAAACTTTCTTT
>many|TRBJ1-2|-|TRBV5-8
CASSLGGDSSYGYTF
TGTGCCAGCAGCTTGGGTGGGGATTCAAGCTATGGCTACACCTTC
>-|TRBJ2-7|-|TRBV20-1
CSAKREEGYEQYF
TGCAGTGCTAAGAGGGAGGAGGGTTACGAGCAGTACTTC
>many|TRBJ1-5|TRBD1|TRBV20-1
CSANRDRENQPQHF
TGCAGTGCTAACCGGGACAGGGAGAATCAGCCCCAGCATTTT
>many|TRBJ1-1|TRBD1|TRBV10-3
CAISIDRGETEAFF
TGTGCCATCAGCATCGACAGGGGTGAAACTGAAGCTTTCTTT
>-|TRBJ1-2|-|TRBV12-3/TRBV12-4
CASNGYSGYTF
TGTGCCAGCAACGGGTACTCTGGCTACACCTTC
>-|TRBJ2-7|TRBD1|TRBV7-6
CASSYGQVSREQYF
TGTGCCAGCAGTTACGGACAGGTTTCTCGCGAGCAGTACTTC
>-|TRBJ1-2|TRBD1|TRBV20-1
CSARATGGDTF
TGCAGTGCTAGAGCTACAGGGGGGGACACCTTC
>-|TRBJ2-1|-|TRBV10-3
CAISQGPNEQFF
TGTGCCATCAGTCAGGGTCCTAATGAGCAGTTCTTC
>-|TRBJ1-3|-|TRBV9
CASSGSNSGNTIYF
TGTGCCAGCAGCGGAAGTAACTCTGGAAACACCATATATTTT
>-|TRBJ2-5|TRBD1|TRBV7-2
CASSPNDRGETQYF
TGTGCCAGCTCACCAAACGACAGGGGCGAGACCCAGTACTTC
>-|TRBJ1-2|-|TRBV12-3/TRBV12-4
CASKSSRDTF
TGTGCCAGCAAGTCCAGCAGGGACACCTTC
>-|TRBJ1-1|-|TRBV24-1
CATSTLTWDGDTEAFF
TGTGCCACCAGCACCCTTACGTGGGACGGGGACACTGAAGCTTTCTTT
>-|TRBJ1-4|-|TRBV2
CASSFQGEEKLFF
TGTGCCAGCAGTTTCCAGGGAGAGGAAAAACTGTTTTTT
>many|TRBJ2-7|-|TRBV19
CASGDMGDEQYF
TGTGCCAGTGGGGACATGGGGGACGAGCAGTACTTC
>many|TRBJ1-2|-|TRBV15
CATSRDKGGTYGYTF
TGTGCCACCAGCAGAGATAAAGGGGGAACCTATGGCTACACCTTC
>many|TRBJ1-4|-|TRBV9
CASSQEGSNEKLFF
TGTGCCAGCAGCCAGGAGGGGAGTAATGAAAAACTGTTTTTT
>-|TRBJ2-7|-|TRBV7-8
CASSRGRGLSYEQYF
TGTGCCAGCAGCCGGGGACGAGGGCTCTCCTACGAGCAGTACTTC
>-|TRBJ2-2|TRBD1|TRBV7-6
CASSLGTARTTGELFF
TGTGCCAGCAGTCTCGGGACAGCGAGGACCACCGGGGAGCTGTTTTTT
>many|TRBJ2-7|-|TRBV10-1
CASRSTQGHEQYF
TGCGCCAGCAGGTCTACCCAGGGCCACGAGCAGTACTTC
>-|TRBJ1-2|-|TRBV25-1
CASHEPDTGYGYTF
TGTGCCAGCCATGAACCCGACACCGGATATGGCTACACCTTC
>many|TRBJ1-4|-|TRBV12-3/TRBV12-4
CASSYGNNEKLFF
TGTGCCAGCAGTTACGGGAACAATGAAAAACTGTTTTTT